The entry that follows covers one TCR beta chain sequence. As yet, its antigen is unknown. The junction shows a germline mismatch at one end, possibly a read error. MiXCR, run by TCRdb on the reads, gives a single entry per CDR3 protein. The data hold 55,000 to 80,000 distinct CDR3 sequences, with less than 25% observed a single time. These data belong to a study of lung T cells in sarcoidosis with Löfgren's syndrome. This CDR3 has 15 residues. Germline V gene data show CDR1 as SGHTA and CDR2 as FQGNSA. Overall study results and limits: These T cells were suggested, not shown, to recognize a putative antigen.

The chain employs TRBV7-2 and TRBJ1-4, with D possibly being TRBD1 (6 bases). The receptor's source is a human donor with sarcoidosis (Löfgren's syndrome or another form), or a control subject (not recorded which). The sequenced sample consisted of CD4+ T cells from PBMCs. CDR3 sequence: CASSADRSTNGKLFF. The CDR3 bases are TGTGCCAGCAGCGCAGACAGGTCAACTAATGGAAAACTGTTTTTT.